Listed below are T cell receptor beta chains from one sample, sequenced in a study of CD8 T cells in ankylosing spondylitis. Using its own MiXCR run on the 5' RACE reads, TCRdb lists one record per CDR3 protein. This table has around 300,000 distinct CDR3 sequences, approximately 10% appearing once. Material: blood, either unsorted or a sorted T cell fraction (not recorded which). These receptors came from a female donor with ankylosing spondylitis or in good health (not recorded which). Each CDR3 is given with its conserved first and last residue. Fields, in order: J gene, V gene, clone size, D gene, CDR3 DNA, CDR3 protein. A D gene is named only where the DNA matches it firmly. Rows give clone size only sometimes, using once, few, many, or a class for an expanded clone.

TRBJ1-4,TRBV12-3/TRBV12-4,many,TRBD1,TGTGCCAGCAGCCCAAAGGGACAGGCTAATGAAAAACTGTTTTTT,CASSPKGQANEKLFF
TRBJ2-1,TRBV7-2,NA,NA,TGTGCCAGCATCCGCCAAATTGAGGCTGACAATGAGCAGTTCTTC,CASIRQIEADNEQFF
TRBJ2-7,TRBV20-1,many,NA,TGCAGTGCTAGAGAGGGAGTTGGCTACGAGCAGTACTTC,CSAREGVGYEQYF
TRBJ2-2,TRBV12-3/TRBV12-4,many,NA,TGTGCCAGCAGCCCCCGGGACACCAACACCGGGGAGCTGTTTTTT,CASSPRDTNTGELFF
TRBJ2-7,TRBV6-1,NA,TRBD2,TGTGCCAGCGTCCGGGACTACCCCTACGAGCAGTACTTC,CASVRDYPYEQYF
TRBJ1-5,TRBV6-1,few,NA,TGTGCCAGCAGTGAGTCGGGGGTTCAGCCCCAGCATTTT,CASSESGVQPQHF
TRBJ2-3,TRBV5-1,NA,TRBD2,TGCGCCAGCAGCTTGGGCCTAGCGGGGGGAGATACGCAGTATTTT,CASSLGLAGGDTQYF
TRBJ2-7,TRBV7-2,few,TRBD1,TGTGCCAGCAGCCCCCCTATACGGACAGGGGGCGGGAACGAGCAGTACTTC,CASSPPIRTGGGNEQYF
TRBJ2-5,TRBV28,many,TRBD1,TGTGCCAGCAGCCTAGGGGCGGGACAGGGGACCTATCGACAAGAGACCCAGTACTTC,CASSLGAGQGTYRQETQYF
TRBJ2-7,TRBV7-8,few,NA,TGTGCCAGCAGCTCAGCCCCCAGGGACGAGCAGTACTTC,CASSSAPRDEQYF
TRBJ2-7,TRBV20-1,few,NA,TGCAGTGCTAGAGGCCTGTTGGCGGGCAGAAGCTACGAGCAGTACTTC,CSARGLLAGRSYEQYF
TRBJ2-1,TRBV5-6,NA,TRBD2,TGTGCCAGCAGACACCTAGCGGGGGGGCACGGTGAGCAGTTCTTC,CASRHLAGGHGEQFF
TRBJ1-1,TRBV7-8,few,TRBD1,TGTGCCAGCAGCTTAGTACCGGGACAGGGGAGGCGGGGCACTGAAGCTTTCTTT,CASSLVPGQGRRGTEAFF
TRBJ1-1,TRBV12-3/TRBV12-4,many,TRBD1,TGTGCCAGCAGCCCCTTACAGGGGGGGACTGAAGCTTTCTTT,CASSPLQGGTEAFF